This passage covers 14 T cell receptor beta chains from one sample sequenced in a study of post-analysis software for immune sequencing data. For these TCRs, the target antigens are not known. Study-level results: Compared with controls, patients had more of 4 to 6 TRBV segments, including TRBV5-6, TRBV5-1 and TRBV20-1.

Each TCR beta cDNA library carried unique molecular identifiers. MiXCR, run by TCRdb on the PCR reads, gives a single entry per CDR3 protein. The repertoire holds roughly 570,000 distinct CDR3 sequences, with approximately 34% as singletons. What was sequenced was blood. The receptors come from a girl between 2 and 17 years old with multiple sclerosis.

CDR3 residues: CASSSRIWNEQYF. CDR3 DNA sequence: TGTGCCAGCAGTTCAAGGATCTGGAACGAGCAGTACTTC. The chain employs TRBV12-3 or TRBV12-4 and TRBJ2-7; D is unclear. V lost 4 bases, J lost 5 bases, and 12 bases lay in between. The CDR3 totals 13 residues.

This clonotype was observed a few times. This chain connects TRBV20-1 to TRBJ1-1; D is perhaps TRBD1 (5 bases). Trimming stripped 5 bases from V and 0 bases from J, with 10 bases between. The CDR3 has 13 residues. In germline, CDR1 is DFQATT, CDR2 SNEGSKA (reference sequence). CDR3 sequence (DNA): TGCAGTGCTCCGTGGGGGTTGAACACTGAAGCTTTCTTT. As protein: CSAPWGLNTEAFF.

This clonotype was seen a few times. The CDR3: CASSLAREGASLLDEQYF. CDR3 bases: TGCGCCAGCAGCTTGGCCAGGGAGGGGGCGTCCTTACTAGACGAGCAGTACTTC. J is TRBJ2-5 and V is TRBV5-1, with D possibly called TRBD1 or TRBD2 (7 bases each). The J call may be faulty, since TRBJ2-7 better matches the DNA end. This CDR3 has 18 residues. Looked up from germline, CDR1 is SGHRS and CDR2 is YFSETQ.

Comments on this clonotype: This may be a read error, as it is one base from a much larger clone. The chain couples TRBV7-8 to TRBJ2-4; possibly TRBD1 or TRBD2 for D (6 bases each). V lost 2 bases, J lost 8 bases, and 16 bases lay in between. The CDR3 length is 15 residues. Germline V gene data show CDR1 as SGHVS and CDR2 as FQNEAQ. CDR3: CASSLRPAGEDIQYF. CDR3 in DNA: TGTGCCAGCAGCTTAAGGCCGGCAGGGGAGGACATTCAGTACTTC.

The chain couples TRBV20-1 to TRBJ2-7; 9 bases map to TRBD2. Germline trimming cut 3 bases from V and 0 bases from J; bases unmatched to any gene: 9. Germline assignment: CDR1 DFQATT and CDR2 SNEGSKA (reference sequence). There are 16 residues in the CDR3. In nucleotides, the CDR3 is TGCAGTGCTAGCCCCTCTAGCGGGGAGAACTCCTACGAGCAGTACTTC. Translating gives CSASPSSGENSYEQYF.

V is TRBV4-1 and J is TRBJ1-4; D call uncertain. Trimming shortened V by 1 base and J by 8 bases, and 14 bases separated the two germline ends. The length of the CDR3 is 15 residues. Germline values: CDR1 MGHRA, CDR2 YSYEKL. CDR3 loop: CASSQVVGVNEKLFF. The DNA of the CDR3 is TGCGCCAGCAGCCAAGTGGTCGGGGTGAACGAAAAACTGTTTTTT.

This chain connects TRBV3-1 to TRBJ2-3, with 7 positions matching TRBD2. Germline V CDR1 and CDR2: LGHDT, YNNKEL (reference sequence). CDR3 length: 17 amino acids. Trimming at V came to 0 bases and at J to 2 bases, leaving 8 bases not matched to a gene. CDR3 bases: TGTGCCAGCAGCCAAGAGGGGGACTACCTAGTCACAGATACGCAGTATTTT. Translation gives CASSQEGDYLVTDTQYF.

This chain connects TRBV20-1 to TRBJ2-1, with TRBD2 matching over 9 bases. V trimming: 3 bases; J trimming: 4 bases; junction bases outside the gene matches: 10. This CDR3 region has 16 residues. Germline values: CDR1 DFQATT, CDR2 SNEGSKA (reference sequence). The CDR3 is CSASPAGGRGYNEQFF. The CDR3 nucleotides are TGCAGTGCTAGCCCCGCGGGGGGGCGGGGGTACAATGAGCAGTTCTTC.

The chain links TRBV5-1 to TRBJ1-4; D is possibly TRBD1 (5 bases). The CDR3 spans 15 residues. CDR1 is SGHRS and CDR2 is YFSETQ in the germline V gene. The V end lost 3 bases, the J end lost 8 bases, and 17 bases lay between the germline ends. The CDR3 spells CASSWDGVDEEKLFF. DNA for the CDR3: TGCGCCAGCAGCTGGGACGGAGTCGATGAGGAAAAACTGTTTTTT.

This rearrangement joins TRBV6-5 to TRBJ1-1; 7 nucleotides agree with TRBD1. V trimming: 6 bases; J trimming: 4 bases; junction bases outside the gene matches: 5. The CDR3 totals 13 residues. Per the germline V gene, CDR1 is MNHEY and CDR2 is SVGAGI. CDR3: CASRGQESTEAFF. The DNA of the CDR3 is TGTGCCAGCAGAGGACAGGAGAGCACTGAAGCTTTCTTT.

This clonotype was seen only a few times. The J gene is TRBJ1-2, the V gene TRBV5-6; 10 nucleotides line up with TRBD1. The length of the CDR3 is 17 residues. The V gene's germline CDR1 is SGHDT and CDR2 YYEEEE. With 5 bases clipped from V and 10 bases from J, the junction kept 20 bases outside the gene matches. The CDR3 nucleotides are TGTGCCAGCAGTTTCCTTACCGCCGGGACAGGGGCAATTTCCTACACCTTC. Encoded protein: CASSFLTAGTGAISYTF.

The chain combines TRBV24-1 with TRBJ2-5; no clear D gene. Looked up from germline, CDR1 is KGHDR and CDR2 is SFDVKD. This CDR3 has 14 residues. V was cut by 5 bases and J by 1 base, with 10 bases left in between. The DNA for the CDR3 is TGTGCCACCAGTGCCCATACGTTCCAAGAGACCCAGTACTTC. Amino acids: CATSAHTFQETQYF.

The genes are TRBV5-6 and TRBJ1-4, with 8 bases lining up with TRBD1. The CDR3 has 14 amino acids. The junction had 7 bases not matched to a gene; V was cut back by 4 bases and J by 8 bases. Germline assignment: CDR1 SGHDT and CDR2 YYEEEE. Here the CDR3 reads CASSTQTGAEKLFF. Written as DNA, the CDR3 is TGTGCCAGCAGCACCCAGACAGGGGCCGAAAAACTGTTTTTT.

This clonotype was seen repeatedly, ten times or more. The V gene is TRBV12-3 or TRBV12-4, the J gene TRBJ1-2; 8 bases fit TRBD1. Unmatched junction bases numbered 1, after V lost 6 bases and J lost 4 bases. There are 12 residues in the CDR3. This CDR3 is CASSDRGYGYTF. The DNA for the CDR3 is TGTGCCAGCAGCGACAGGGGCTATGGCTACACCTTC.